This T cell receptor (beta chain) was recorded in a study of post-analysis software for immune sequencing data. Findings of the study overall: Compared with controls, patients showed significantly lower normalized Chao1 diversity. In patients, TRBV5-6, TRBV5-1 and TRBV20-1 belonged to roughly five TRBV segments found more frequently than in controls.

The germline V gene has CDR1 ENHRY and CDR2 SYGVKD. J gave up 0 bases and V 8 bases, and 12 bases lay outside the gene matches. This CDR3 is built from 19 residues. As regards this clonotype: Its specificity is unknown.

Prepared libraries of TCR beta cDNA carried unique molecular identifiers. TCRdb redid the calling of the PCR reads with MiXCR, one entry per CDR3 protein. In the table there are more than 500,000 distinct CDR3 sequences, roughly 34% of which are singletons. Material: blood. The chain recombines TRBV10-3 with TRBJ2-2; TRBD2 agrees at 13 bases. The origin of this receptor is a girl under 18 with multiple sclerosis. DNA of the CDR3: TGTGCCATCCTTAACTTAGGACTAGCGGGGGCCGCGAACACCGGGGAGCTGTTTTTT. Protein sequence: CAILNLGLAGAANTGELFF.